These 20 T cell receptor beta chains share one sample of origin, sequenced in a study of shared clonotypes between healthy human individuals. The data were produced by immunoSEQ multiplex PCR, yet TCRdb's version contains in-frame clones alone and is incomplete. The table has approximately 1,500,000 clones, 95% to 99% seen once. Sequenced: naive CD4+ T cells sorted from blood. Stated subset: CD45RA+ positively selected. These receptors all stem from a man under 40 in good health.

As for this clone: This same CDR3 is encoded by further DNA sequences in the sample. The chain is built from TRBV7-2 and TRBJ2-3; no reliable D call. Germline CDR1 reads SGHTA; CDR2 reads FQGNSA. CDR3 length: 14 residues. V dropped 1 base and J dropped 1 base, with 6 bases sitting between them. The CDR3 reads CASSLERGTDTQYF. In DNA form, the CDR3 reads TGTGCCAGCAGCTTAGAAAGGGGCACAGATACGCAGTATTTT.

Points on this clone: The same CDR3 also results from other DNA sequences found in this sample. The gene calls are TRBV19 and TRBJ2-1; 11 bases line up with TRBD2. This CDR3 comprises 13 residues. J gave up 7 bases and V 6 bases, and 2 bases lay outside the gene matches. Looked up from germline, CDR1 is LNHDA and CDR2 is SQIVND (reference sequence). The CDR3: CASRLAGGNEQFF. The CDR3 DNA sequence: TGTGCCAGTAGGCTAGCGGGAGGTAATGAGCAGTTCTTC.

This clone was counted a single time. This chain connects TRBV6-5 to TRBJ2-6, with D hard to call. Trimming left V 0 bases short and J 0 bases short, with 6 bases between. Germline V lookup: CDR1 MNHEY, CDR2 SVGAGI. The CDR3 contains 16 residues. CDR3 sequence (DNA): TGTGCCAGCAGTTACTCGCCCACCTCTGGGGCCAACGTCCTGACTTTC. Residues: CASSYSPTSGANVLTF.

The V gene is TRBV27, the J gene TRBJ2-1, with TRBD2 matching 9 bases. The CDR3 loop spans 18 amino acids. Germline lookup yields CDR1 MNHEY and CDR2 SMNVEV (reference sequence). V dropped 1 base and J dropped 0; count of bases not matched to a gene: 7. The CDR3 sequence is CASSLLASGIHSYNEQFF. In DNA form, the CDR3 reads TGTGCCAGCAGTTTATTGGCTAGCGGGATTCACTCCTACAATGAGCAGTTCTTC.

The chain links TRBV19 to TRBJ1-1; 7 positions match TRBD1. Germline values: CDR1 LNHDA, CDR2 SQIVND (reference sequence). This CDR3 is 15 amino acids long. The V gene end was trimmed by 5 bases and the J gene end by 0 bases; junction bases not matched to a gene: 6. The CDR3 nucleotides are TGTGCCAGTAGTTACGCACAGGGGATGAACACTGAAGCTTTCTTT. Amino acids: CASSYAQGMNTEAFF.

The chain combines TRBV13 with TRBJ2-4; no clear D. Trimming left V 4 bases short and J 1 base short, with 8 bases between. The CDR3 extends over 14 amino acids. Germline V gives CDR1 PRHDT, CDR2 FYEKMQ (reference sequence). CDR3 sequence reads: CASSSETAKNIQYF. CDR3 DNA: TGTGCCAGCAGCTCGGAGACGGCCAAAAACATTCAGTACTTC.

The chain joins TRBV7-2 to TRBJ1-1; a weak D match, TRBD1 (5 bases). Germline V CDR1 and CDR2: SGHTA, FQGNSA. The CDR3 is made up of 16 amino acids. V was shortened by 2 bases and J by 0 bases, with 13 bases between the two germline ends. This CDR3 is CASSLRPRVMNTEAFF. CDR3 nucleotides: TGTGCCAGCAGCTTACGCCCCAGGGTTATGAACACTGAAGCTTTCTTT.

This rearrangement joins TRBV15 to TRBJ2-3; the D gene is possibly TRBD1 (5 bases). Trimming pared 5 bases from V and 0 bases from J, leaving 12 bases between. CDR1 is LNHNV and CDR2 is YYDKDF in the germline V gene (reference sequence). The CDR3 runs to 15 residues. CDR3 coding DNA: TGTGCCACCAGCCGACAGCCGTTTAGCACAGATACGCAGTATTTT. This gives the protein CATSRQPFSTDTQYF.

In nucleotides, the CDR3 is TGTGCCAGCTCACTAGCTTTGGGCTTTCAAGAGACCCAGTACTTC. This encodes CASSLALGFQETQYF. This chain joins TRBV18 and TRBJ2-5, with D hard to call. V lost 4 bases and J lost 2, with 14 bases in between. CDR3 length: 15 amino acids. Germline lookup yields CDR1 KGHSH and CDR2 LQKENI.

The chain uses TRBV5-4 and TRBJ2-2; the match to TRBD1 covers 12 bases. Trimming took 4 bases from V and 6 from J; bases not matched to a gene: 7. In germline, CDR1 is SGHNT, CDR2 YYREEE (reference sequence). CDR3 length: 16 residues. For the CDR3, the DNA is TGTGCCAGCAGCGCGGGACAGGGGGCTGGGGCCGGGGAGCTGTTTTTT. Protein: CASSAGQGAGAGELFF.

V usage is TRBV2 and J usage is TRBJ2-3; no clear D. Per the germline V gene, CDR1 is SNHLY and CDR2 is FYNNEI. This CDR3 has 13 residues. The V end was cut by 7 bases, the J end by 4 bases, with 12 bases between. This CDR3 reads CASNSYVADTQYF. CDR3 nucleotides: TGTGCCAGCAACTCCTATGTGGCAGATACGCAGTATTTT. The variable domain in full, completed from reference TRBV2 and TRBJ2-3, reads EPEVTQTPSHQVTQMGQEVILRCVPISNHLYFYWYRQILGQKVEFLVSFYNNEISEKSEIFDDQFSVERPDGSNFTLKIRSTKLEDSAMYFCASNSYVADTQYFGPGTRLTVL.

The V call is TRBV2, the J call TRBJ2-7; unclear D gene. V lost 0 bases and J lost 0, with 9 bases in between. Germline CDR1 SNHLY, CDR2 FYNNEI. The CDR3 consists of 15 residues. The CDR3 DNA reads as TGTGCCAGCAGTGAAGCGGGCGTCCCCTCCTACGAGCAGTACTTC. Residues: CASSEAGVPSYEQYF.

The CDR3 nucleotides read TGTGCCATCAAGGCGGGACACCGTAACACCGGGGAGCTGTTTTTT. This codes for CAIKAGHRNTGELFF. The chain couples TRBV28 to TRBJ2-2; D could derive from TRBD1 or TRBD2 (6 bases each). The germline V gene has CDR1 MDHEN and CDR2 SYDVKM. V was cut by 10 bases and J by 2 bases, with 17 bases left in between. The CDR3 length is 15 residues.

This clone has only one observation. CDR3 region: CAIRGPAEETQYF. CDR3 nucleotide sequence: TGTGCCATTAGGGGACCGGCGGAAGAGACCCAGTACTTC. The rearrangement joins TRBV10-3 to TRBJ2-5; D may be TRBD1 or TRBD2 (5 bases each). CDR1 is ENHRY and CDR2 is SYGVKD in the germline V gene. CDR3 length equals 13 residues. The ends were cut back, 9 bases at V and 3 bases at J, with 14 bases in the middle.

A note on this clone: Other DNA sequences in this sample translate to the same CDR3. J is TRBJ2-1 and V is TRBV4-3; unclear D gene. There are 15 residues in the CDR3. V was cut by 0 bases and J by 4 bases, with 10 bases left in between. Germline CDR1 is LGHNA and CDR2 is YSLEER. The CDR3 loop reads CASSQEGMGYNEQFF. DNA for the CDR3: TGCGCCAGCAGCCAAGAAGGGATGGGATACAATGAGCAGTTCTTC.

J is TRBJ2-1 and V is TRBV27; 8 bases are a match to TRBD1. The J segment lost 9 bases and the V segment lost 3 bases, leaving 16 bases of the junction unmatched. This CDR3 has 17 amino acids. The germline V gene has CDR1 MNHEY and CDR2 SMNVEV (reference sequence). The CDR3 loop reads CASSFWTGPYAFGEQFF. Here the CDR3 DNA reads TGTGCCAGCAGTTTTTGGACAGGGCCCTACGCATTTGGTGAGCAGTTCTTC.

The rearrangement uses TRBV28 and TRBJ2-3; D remains unclear. The CDR3 consists of 15 residues. Looked up from germline, CDR1 is MDHEN and CDR2 is SYDVKM. The V gene lost 7 bases and the J gene lost 2 bases, with 16 bases spanning the gap. The CDR3 DNA is TGTGCCAGCAATCCGAGGTGGCCTAACACAGATACGCAGTATTTT. As protein: CASNPRWPNTDTQYF.

As for this clone: Sequence at one end of the junction differs from germline and may be a read error. The rearrangement joins TRBV30 to TRBJ2-1; possible D gene TRBD2, 5 bases. Germline V gives CDR1 GTSNPN, CDR2 SVGIG (reference sequence). CDR3 length: 11 amino acids. The CDR3 DNA follows: TGTGCCTGGAGTGCGGGGATTCCAGAGCTCTTC. Translation: CAWSAGIPELF.

V gene TRBV2 combines with J gene TRBJ1-5; D might be TRBD1 (5 bases). This CDR3 has 13 residues. CDR1 is SNHLY, CDR2 FYNNEI, per germline. CDR3: CAPAWGSNQPQHF. The CDR3 nucleotides are TGTGCGCCAGCGTGGGGGAGCAATCAGCCCCAGCATTTT.

The gene calls are TRBV5-4 and TRBJ1-2, with 10 positions matching TRBD1. With V trimmed by 4 bases and J by 5 bases, 8 bases remained unmatched. The germline V gene has CDR1 SGHNT and CDR2 YYREEE (reference sequence). The CDR3 is made up of 15 amino acids. The CDR3 nucleotides are TGTGCCAGCAGCCTAAGGACAGGGGGAGGATATGGCTACACCTTC. Encoded protein: CASSLRTGGGYGYTF.